This T cell receptor beta chain is drawn from a study of cytomegalovirus exposure and HLA in healthy donors. PCR was performed using 60 Vbeta and 13 Jbeta primers. Data came from immunoSEQ multiplex PCR; TCRdb stores just in-frame clones and leaves some out. The data show under 200,000 clones, more than 70% seen once. Germline V CDR1 and CDR2: SGDLS, YYNGEE. This CDR3 comprises 15 residues. V was shortened by 2 bases and J by 3 bases, with 13 bases between the two germline ends. This clonotype was sampled from a boy between 10 and 17 years old in good health and CMV-seronegative. This chain joins TRBV9 and TRBJ2-3; possible D gene TRBD1, 5 bases. What was sequenced was PBMCs. This chain's CDR3 is CASSVEAGWTDTQYF. In DNA form, the CDR3 reads TGTGCCAGCAGCGTCGAAGCAGGGTGGACAGATACGCAGTATTTT.